These 28 T cell receptor beta chains were sequenced from one sample in a study of T cell clonotyping in hematopoietic cell transplantation. This table comes from immunoSEQ multiplex PCR, and its TCRdb copy is limited to in-frame clones, with some not included. The sample gives fewer than 6,500 clones, about 77% of which show up once; roughly a third is in the top ten. The specimen was PBMCs, collected 100 days after allogeneic stem cell transplant. The receptors shown here come from a female patient between 30 and 40 years old who had an allogeneic stem cell transplant, so the T cells may come from the graft donor. Some clones in this sample may be carry-over from other donors' samples.

V usage is TRBV19 and J usage is TRBJ2-7; D gene ambiguous. Germline-derived CDR1 and CDR2 are LNHDA and SQIVND (reference sequence). CDR3 length: 13 amino acids. V gave up 1 base and J gave up 3 bases, with 7 bases separating them. The chain's CDR3 is CASSIVNGYEQYF. CDR3 nucleotides: TGTGCCAGTAGTATAGTAAATGGCTACGAGCAGTACTTC.

The chain recombines TRBV4-1 with TRBJ1-1; D remains unclear. Trimming took off 2 bases at V and 1 base at J, with 8 bases between the two ends. The CDR3 is 14 residues long. Germline V gene lookup returns CDR1 MGHRA and CDR2 YSYEKL. The CDR3 loop is CASSQSPTNTEAFF. CDR3 in DNA: TGCGCCAGCAGCCAAAGTCCGACGAACACTGAAGCTTTCTTT.

The chain carries TRBV2 and TRBJ1-6; possible D gene TRBD1, 5 bases. Germline CDR1 reads SNHLY; CDR2 reads FYNNEI. V was clipped by 6 bases and J by 7 bases, with 10 bases between them. The length of the CDR3 is 13 residues. The CDR3 spells CASSLRQNSPLHF. CDR3 DNA: TGTGCCAGCAGCCTCAGACAGAATTCACCCCTCCACTTT.

The rearrangement joins TRBV7-9 to TRBJ2-1; D is unclear. This CDR3 has 15 amino acids. V was trimmed by 6 bases and J by 5 bases, leaving 17 bases between them. Germline-derived CDR1 and CDR2 are SEHNR and FQNEAQ (reference sequence). This chain's CDR3 is CASRPIETQNNEQFF. CDR3 coding DNA: TGTGCCAGCAGGCCTATAGAGACTCAGAACAATGAGCAGTTCTTC.

This chain links TRBV28 with TRBJ1-5; D is unresolved. This CDR3 contains 14 residues. Germline CDR1 and CDR2: MDHEN and SYDVKM. Trimming pared 2 bases from V and 1 base from J, leaving 6 bases between. The CDR3 region is CASSLSSSNQPQHF. CDR3 DNA: TGTGCCAGCAGTTTAAGCTCGAGCAATCAGCCCCAGCATTTT.

The rearrangement joins TRBV11-3 to TRBJ2-3, with D tentatively TRBD2 (6 bases). CDR1 and CDR2 (germline): SGHNT, YENEEA. Between the trimmed V and J ends, which lost 2 bases and 0 bases, there was a span of 6 bases. The CDR3 is 14 amino acids. This CDR3 is CASSLSGSTDTQYF. For the CDR3, the DNA is TGTGCCAGCAGCTTAAGCGGGAGCACAGATACGCAGTATTTT.

This chain joins TRBV9 and TRBJ1-2; possible D gene TRBD1, 6 bases. CDR1 and CDR2 from the germline V gene are SGDLS and YYNGEE. The CDR3 is made up of 12 amino acids. V was pared by 4 bases and J by 10 bases, with 14 bases between. The CDR3 sequence: CASSIPGVDYTF. The CDR3 DNA reads as TGTGCCAGCAGCATCCCAGGGGTCGACTACACCTTC. Full variable domain (rest looked up from reference TRBV9 and TRBJ1-2): DSGVTQTPKHLITATGQRVTLRCSPRSGDLSVYWYQQSLDQGLQFLIQYYNGEERAKGNILERFSAQQFPDLHSELNLSSLELGDSALYFCASSIPGVDYTFGSGTRLTVV.

This rearrangement joins TRBV11-2 to TRBJ2-5; D uncertain. This CDR3 is built from 13 residues. The V end lost 5 bases, the J end lost 5 bases, and 12 bases lay between the germline ends. The germline V gene encodes CDR1 SGHAT and CDR2 FQNNGV. CDR3 DNA sequence: TGTGCCAGCAGCCGTCAGGCGGACGAGACCCAGTACTTC. This codes for CASSRQADETQYF.

This clone was observed once. The chain couples TRBV5-6 to TRBJ1-3, with D hard to call. There are 15 residues in the CDR3. Germline V lookup: CDR1 SGHDT, CDR2 YYEEEE. V shed 1 base and J shed 0 bases, with 8 bases lying between them. The CDR3 loop reads CASSLTGFSGNTIYF. The DNA of the CDR3 is TGTGCCAGCAGCTTGACCGGGTTCTCTGGAAACACCATATATTTT. Full variable domain (missing parts from reference TRBV5-6 and TRBJ1-3): DAGVTQSPTHLIKTRGQQVTLRCSPKSGHDTVSWYQQALGQGPQFIFQYYEEEERQRGNFPDRFSGHQFPNYSSELNVNALLLGDSALYLCASSLTGFSGNTIYFGEGSWLTVV.

This chain uses TRBV9 with TRBJ1-1; no clear D. V was trimmed by 0 bases and J by 6 bases, leaving 12 bases between them. This CDR3 contains 14 residues. Germline CDR1 SGDLS, CDR2 YYNGEE. In DNA, the CDR3 is TGTGCCAGCAGCGTAGTTAGTGGTAGAGCTGAAGCTTTCTTT. Amino acid sequence: CASSVVSGRAEAFF.

The chain has TRBV18 and TRBJ2-3; D remains ambiguous. The CDR3 runs 13 residues. From germline, CDR1 is KGHSH and CDR2 LQKENI. Trimming stripped 6 bases from V and 7 bases from J, with 14 bases between. CDR3: CASSRSTEHTQYF. The CDR3 DNA reads as TGTGCCAGCTCTCGGTCAACCGAGCATACGCAGTATTTT. Together with reference TRBV18 and TRBJ2-3, the CDR3 gives the full variable domain: NAGVMQNPRHLVRRRGQEARLRCSPMKGHSHVYWYRQLPEEGLKFMVYLQKENIIDESGMPKERFSAEFPKEGPSILRIQQVVRGDSAAYFCASSRSTEHTQYFGPGTRLTVL.

The rearrangement links TRBV6-1 to TRBJ1-5; D is undetermined. Trimming left V 4 bases short and J 5 bases short, with 9 bases between. This CDR3 comprises 13 residues. In germline, CDR1 is MNHNS, CDR2 SASEGT. CDR3 nucleotide sequence: TGTGCCAGCAGTGGAGGGCAGTATCAGCCCCAGCATTTT. It codes for CASSGGQYQPQHF.

The chain is built from TRBV5-1 and TRBJ2-1; 11 positions agree with TRBD1. Germline V gives CDR1 SGHRS, CDR2 YFSETQ. The CDR3 spans 15 residues. Losses at the gene ends were 4 bases for V and 7 bases for J; bases not matched to a gene: 7. CDR3 nucleotide sequence: TGCGCCAGCAGCGTAGAGGGACAGGGGGGAAATGAGCAGTTCTTC. The encoded protein is CASSVEGQGGNEQFF. Complete variable domain (other parts from reference TRBV5-1 and TRBJ2-1): KAGVTQTPRYLIKTRGQQVTLSCSPISGHRSVSWYQQTPGQGLQFLFEYFSETQRNKGNFPGRFSGRQFSNSRSEMNVSTLELGDSALYLCASSVEGQGGNEQFFGPGTRLTVL.

This clone was seen a handful of times. The chain recombines TRBV7-2 with TRBJ1-3, with D maybe TRBD1 (6 bases). The CDR3 runs to 16 residues. Trimming left V 5 bases short and J 6 bases short, with 20 bases between. Germline V CDR1 and CDR2: SGHTA, FQGNSA. The CDR3: CASSSPGEKTVNTIYF. The CDR3 DNA reads as TGTGCCAGCAGCAGTCCAGGGGAAAAAACAGTAAACACCATATATTTT.

The rearrangement joins TRBV29-1 to TRBJ1-1; TRBD1 aligns across 8 bases. The ends lost 6 bases at V and 3 bases at J; junction bases unmatched: 12. CDR3 length: 15 residues. CDR1 is SQVTM and CDR2 is ANQGSEA in the germline V gene. CDR3 region: CSVFSGGGGDTEAFF. The CDR3, as DNA: TGCAGCGTGTTTTCAGGGGGCGGCGGGGACACTGAAGCTTTCTTT. Full variable domain (outside the CDR3, taken from reference TRBV29-1 and TRBJ1-1): SAVISQKPSRDICQRGTSLTIQCQVDSQVTMMFWYRQQPGQSLTLIATANQGSEATYESGFVIDKFPISRPNLTFSTLTVSNMSPEDSSIYLCSVFSGGGGDTEAFFGQGTRLTVV.

The chain uses TRBV19 and TRBJ2-1; D perhaps matches TRBD1 (6 bases). This CDR3 has 15 residues. CDR1 is LNHDA, CDR2 SQIVND, per germline (reference sequence). The V end was cut by 4 bases, the J end by 0 bases, with 10 bases between. The chain's CDR3 is CASSTTGSSYNEQFF. The CDR3 DNA is TGTGCCAGTAGTACAACAGGGAGCTCCTACAATGAGCAGTTCTTC. The variable domain in full, with the rest retrieved from reference TRBV19 and TRBJ2-1, is DGGITQSPKYLFRKEGQNVTLSCEQNLNHDAMYWYRQDPGQGLRLIYYSQIVNDFQKGDIAEGYSVSREKKESFPLTVTSAQKNPTAFYLCASSTTGSSYNEQFFGPGTRLTVL.

The chain couples TRBV5-1 to TRBJ1-1, with 7 bases matching TRBD1. J was trimmed by 0 bases and V by 4 bases; bases with no gene match: 9. From germline, CDR1 is SGHRS and CDR2 YFSETQ. The CDR3 consists of 16 residues. In DNA, the CDR3 is TGCGCCAGCAGCGCAGGGACAGCGAGTATGAACACTGAAGCTTTCTTT. This encodes CASSAGTASMNTEAFF. Supplemented by reference TRBV5-1 and TRBJ1-1, the full variable domain reads KAGVTQTPRYLIKTRGQQVTLSCSPISGHRSVSWYQQTPGQGLQFLFEYFSETQRNKGNFPGRFSGRQFSNSRSEMNVSTLELGDSALYLCASSAGTASMNTEAFFGQGTRLTVV.

The J gene is TRBJ1-6, the V gene TRBV27, with TRBD1 matching over 9 bases. The germline CDR1 and CDR2 sequences are MNHEY and SMNVEV (reference sequence). Trimming at V came to 2 bases and at J to 15 bases, leaving 5 bases not matched to a gene. The CDR3 has 13 amino acids. This chain's CDR3 is CASSLTGGSLLHF. In DNA form, the CDR3 reads TGTGCCAGCAGTTTAACAGGGGGCAGCCTCCTCCACTTT.

J is TRBJ1-3 and V is TRBV13, with D perhaps TRBD1 (6 bases). V lost 7 bases and J 0 bases, leaving 10 bases between the germline ends. From germline, CDR1 is PRHDT and CDR2 FYEKMQ (reference sequence). The CDR3 is 14 amino acids. CDR3 sequence reads: CASNTGSSGNTIYF. CDR3 nucleotides: TGTGCCAGCAATACAGGGAGCTCTGGAAACACCATATATTTT.

This clone was recorded a few times. The chain has TRBV19 and TRBJ1-2; no reliable D call. V was cut by 3 bases and J by 0 bases, with 17 bases left in between. CDR1 and CDR2 from the germline V gene are LNHDA and SQIVND (reference sequence). The CDR3 sequence is 17 residues long. The CDR3 DNA is TGTGCCAGTAGTATGGATCTTCCGGGGATGGCTAACTATGGCTACACCTTC. Translating it yields CASSMDLPGMANYGYTF.

The V and J genes are TRBV7-2 and TRBJ2-7; 8 bases are a match to TRBD1. V dropped 4 bases and J dropped 6; count of bases not matched to a gene: 8. The CDR3 is 14 amino acids. From germline, CDR1 is SGHTA and CDR2 FQGNSA. CDR3 residues: CASSSGTGFSEQYF. CDR3 sequence (DNA): TGTGCCAGCAGCTCTGGGACAGGATTTTCCGAGCAGTACTTC.

The V and J genes are TRBV5-4 and TRBJ2-1; 11 nucleotides match TRBD2. In germline, CDR1 is SGHNT, CDR2 YYREEE (reference sequence). There are 16 residues in the CDR3. The V and J ends lost 2 bases and 4 bases, in that order; junction bases with no gene match: 5. CDR3 DNA: TGTGCCAGCAGCTTTAAACTAGCGGGGGATTACAATGAGCAGTTCTTC. As protein: CASSFKLAGDYNEQFF.

The chain is built from TRBV29-1 and TRBJ2-1; 8 bases align to TRBD2. The junction had 10 bases not matched to a gene; V was cut back by 5 bases and J by 1 base. Germline V gives CDR1 SQVTM, CDR2 ANQGSEA. CDR3 length: 16 residues. CDR3 in amino acids: CSVTAGGRGSYNEQFF. CDR3 DNA: TGCAGCGTTACGGCGGGGGGAAGAGGGTCCTACAATGAGCAGTTCTTC.

The chain couples TRBV2 to TRBJ1-2, with D perhaps matching TRBD1 (5 bases). CDR1 SNHLY and CDR2 FYNNEI come from the germline V gene. The CDR3 consists of 12 residues. V gave up 8 bases and J gave up 4 bases, with 11 bases separating them. The CDR3 DNA follows: TGTGCCAGCGGGGGGGTTGGCTATGGCTACACCTTC. This translates into CASGGVGYGYTF. Filled out from reference TRBV2 and TRBJ1-2, the complete variable domain reads EPEVTQTPSHQVTQMGQEVILRCVPISNHLYFYWYRQILGQKVEFLVSFYNNEISEKSEIFDDQFSVERPDGSNFTLKIRSTKLEDSAMYFCASGGVGYGYTFGSGTRLTVV.

The J gene is TRBJ1-3, the V gene TRBV7-2, with D uncertain. The CDR3 is 14 residues long. Germline CDR1 is SGHTA and CDR2 is FQGNSA. V gave up 1 base and J gave up 4 bases, with 8 bases separating them. The CDR3 is CASSLVVQGNTIYF. CDR3 bases: TGTGCCAGCAGCTTAGTGGTACAGGGAAACACCATATATTTT. Full variable domain (missing parts from reference TRBV7-2 and TRBJ1-3): GAGVSQSPSNKVTEKGKDVELRCDPISGHTALYWYRQSLGQGLEFLIYFQGNSAPDKSGLPSDRFSAERTGGSVSTLTIQRTQQEDSAVYLCASSLVVQGNTIYFGEGSWLTVV.

The chain links TRBV6-5 to TRBJ1-1; a weak D match, TRBD1 (6 bases). Trimming took 9 bases from V and 0 from J, leaving 11 bases between them. The V gene's germline CDR1 is MNHEY and CDR2 SVGAGI. The CDR3 is 13 amino acids. The CDR3 loop reads CASARGLNTEAFF. The DNA of the CDR3 is TGTGCCAGTGCGAGGGGGTTGAACACTGAAGCTTTCTTT.

The genes are TRBV6-1 and TRBJ1-1; D unresolved. This CDR3 has 14 residues. The germline V gene has CDR1 MNHNS and CDR2 SASEGT. The V end lost 8 bases, the J end lost 1 base, and 14 bases lay between the germline ends. CDR3 sequence: CASHSAGGNTEAFF. CDR3 nucleotide sequence: TGTGCCAGCCACTCAGCGGGCGGGAACACTGAAGCTTTCTTT.

This clone was seen a handful of times. V and J are TRBV5-6 and TRBJ2-7, with D possibly being TRBD1 (5 bases). CDR3 length: 14 amino acids. CDR1 is SGHDT and CDR2 is YYEEEE in the germline V gene. V lost 3 bases to trimming and J lost 4 bases, with 14 bases between them. CDR3 amino acids: CASSSEFRAYEQYF. Written as DNA, the CDR3 is TGTGCCAGCAGCTCGGAATTCAGGGCTTACGAGCAGTACTTC.